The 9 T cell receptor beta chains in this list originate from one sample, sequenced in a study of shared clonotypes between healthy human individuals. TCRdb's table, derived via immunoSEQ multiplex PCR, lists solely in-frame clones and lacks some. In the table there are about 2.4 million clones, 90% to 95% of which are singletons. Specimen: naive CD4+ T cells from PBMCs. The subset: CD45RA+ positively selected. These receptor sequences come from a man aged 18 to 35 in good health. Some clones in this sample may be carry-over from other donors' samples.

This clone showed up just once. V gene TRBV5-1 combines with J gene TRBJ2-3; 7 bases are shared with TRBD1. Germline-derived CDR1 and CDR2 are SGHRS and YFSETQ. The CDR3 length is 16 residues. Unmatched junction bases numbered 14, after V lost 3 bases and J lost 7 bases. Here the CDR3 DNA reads TGCGCCAGCAGCTACGGGGACGGGACAGTCCAACATACGCAGTATTTT. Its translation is CASSYGDGTVQHTQYF. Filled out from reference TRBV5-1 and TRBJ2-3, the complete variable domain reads KAGVTQTPRYLIKTRGQQVTLSCSPISGHRSVSWYQQTPGQGLQFLFEYFSETQRNKGNFPGRFSGRQFSNSRSEMNVSTLELGDSALYLCASSYGDGTVQHTQYFGPGTRLTVL.

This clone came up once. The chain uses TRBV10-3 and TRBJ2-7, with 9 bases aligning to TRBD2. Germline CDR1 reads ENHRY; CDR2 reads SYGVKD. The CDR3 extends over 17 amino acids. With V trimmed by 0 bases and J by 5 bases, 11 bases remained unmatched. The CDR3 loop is CAISESLAGLNGDEQYF. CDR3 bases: TGTGCCATCAGTGAGTCGCTAGCGGGGTTGAATGGGGACGAGCAGTACTTC.

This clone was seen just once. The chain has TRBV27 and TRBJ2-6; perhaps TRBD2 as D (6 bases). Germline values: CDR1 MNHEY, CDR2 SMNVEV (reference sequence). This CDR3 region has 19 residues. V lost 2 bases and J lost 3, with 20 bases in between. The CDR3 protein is CASSLRAGTKRGGANVLTF. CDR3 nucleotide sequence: TGTGCCAGCAGTTTAAGAGCGGGCACAAAGAGGGGTGGGGCCAACGTCCTGACTTTC.

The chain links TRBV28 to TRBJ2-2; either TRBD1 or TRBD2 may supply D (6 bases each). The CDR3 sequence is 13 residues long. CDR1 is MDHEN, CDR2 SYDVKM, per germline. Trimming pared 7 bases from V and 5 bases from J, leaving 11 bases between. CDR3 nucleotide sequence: TGTGCCAGCACTCAAGGGGGGACCGGGGAGCTGTTTTTT. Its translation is CASTQGGTGELFF. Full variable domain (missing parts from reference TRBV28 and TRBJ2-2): DVKVTQSSRYLVKRTGEKVFLECVQDMDHENMFWYRQDPGLGLRLIYFSYDVKMKEKGDIPEGYSVSREKKERFSLILESASTNQTSMYLCASTQGGTGELFFGEGSRLTVL.

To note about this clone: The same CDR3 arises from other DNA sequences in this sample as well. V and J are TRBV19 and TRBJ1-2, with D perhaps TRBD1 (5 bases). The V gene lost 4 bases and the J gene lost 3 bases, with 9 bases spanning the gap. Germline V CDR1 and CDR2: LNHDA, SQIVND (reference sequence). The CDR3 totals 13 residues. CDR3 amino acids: CASSTQGDYGYTF. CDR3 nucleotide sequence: TGTGCCAGTAGTACCCAGGGAGACTATGGCTACACCTTC.

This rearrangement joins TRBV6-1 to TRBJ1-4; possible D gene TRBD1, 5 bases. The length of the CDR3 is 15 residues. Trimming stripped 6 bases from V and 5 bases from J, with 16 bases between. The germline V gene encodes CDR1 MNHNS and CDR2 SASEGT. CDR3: CASSPPPGRNEKLFF. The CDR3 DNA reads TGTGCCAGCAGCCCTCCCCCGGGGCGGAATGAAAAACTGTTTTTT.

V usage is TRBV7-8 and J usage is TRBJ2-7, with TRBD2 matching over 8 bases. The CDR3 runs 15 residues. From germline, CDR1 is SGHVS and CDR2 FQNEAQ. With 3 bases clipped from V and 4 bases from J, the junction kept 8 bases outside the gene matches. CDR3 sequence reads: CASSLASGGSYEQYF. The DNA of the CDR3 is TGTGCCAGCAGCTTGGCCAGCGGGGGTTCTTACGAGCAGTACTTC.

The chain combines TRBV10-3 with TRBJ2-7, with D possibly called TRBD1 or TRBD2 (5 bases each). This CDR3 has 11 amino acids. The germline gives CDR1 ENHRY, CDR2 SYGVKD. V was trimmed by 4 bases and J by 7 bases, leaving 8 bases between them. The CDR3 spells CAISVEGEQYF. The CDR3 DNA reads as TGTGCCATCAGTGTTGAGGGGGAGCAGTACTTC.

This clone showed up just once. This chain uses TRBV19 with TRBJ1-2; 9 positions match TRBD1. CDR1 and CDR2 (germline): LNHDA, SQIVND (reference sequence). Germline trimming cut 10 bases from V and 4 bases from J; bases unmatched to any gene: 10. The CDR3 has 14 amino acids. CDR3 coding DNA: TGTGCCACCGCGGGACAGGGAAGATTCTATGGCTACACCTTC. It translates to CATAGQGRFYGYTF.